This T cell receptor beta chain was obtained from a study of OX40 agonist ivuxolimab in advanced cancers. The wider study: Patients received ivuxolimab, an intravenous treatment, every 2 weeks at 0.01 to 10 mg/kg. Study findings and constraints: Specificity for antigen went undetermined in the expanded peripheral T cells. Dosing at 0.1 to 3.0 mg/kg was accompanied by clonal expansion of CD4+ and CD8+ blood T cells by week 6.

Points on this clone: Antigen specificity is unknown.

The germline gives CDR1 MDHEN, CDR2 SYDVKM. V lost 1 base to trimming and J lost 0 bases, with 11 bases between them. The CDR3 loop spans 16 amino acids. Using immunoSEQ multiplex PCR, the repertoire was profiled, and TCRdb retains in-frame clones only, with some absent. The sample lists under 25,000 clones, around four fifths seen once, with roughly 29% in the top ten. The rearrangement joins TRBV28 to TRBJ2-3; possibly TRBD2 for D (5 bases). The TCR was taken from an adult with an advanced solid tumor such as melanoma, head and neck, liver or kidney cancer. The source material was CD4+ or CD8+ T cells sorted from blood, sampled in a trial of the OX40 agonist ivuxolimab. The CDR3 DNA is TGTGCCAGCAGTTTATTAAGCGGAACTAGCACAGATACGCAGTATTTT. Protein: CASSLLSGTSTDTQYF.